The entry below gives a single T cell receptor (beta chain) sequence along with its context. Its cognate antigen has yet to be identified. Per-base qualities were not stored, and no clone one base away is much larger. This record belongs to a study of cytomegalovirus exposure and HLA in healthy donors (dated by TCRdb to the late 2010s). For context, the study as a whole: According to an earlier analysis of around 600 of the donors, about 180 million T cells yielded over 90 million unique TCR beta sequences and more than 250 Gb of sequence data. An early release that covered fewer than 750 HLA-typed donors contained around 300 gigabases of sequencing data and tens of millions of unique TCR sequences. The genetic ancestry cluster associated with self-reported Caucasian donors included 81% of the roughly 410 genotyped donors. The study was designed to test whether signatures of past pathogen exposure could be identified by cataloging public T cell receptors. The study profiled the T cell repertoires of fewer than 850 subjects by immunosequencing and related them to cytomegalovirus serostatus. Besides the first cohort of 666 subjects, a separate validation cohort made up of 120 or so different subjects was used. To predict cytomegalovirus infection status, the study combined high-throughput TCR immunosequencing, statistical association of individual TCRs with disease status, and machine learning. A later analysis re-analyzed previously published TCR beta repertoires from roughly 600 donors and added high-resolution HLA genotyping to study TCR occurrence patterns. In the later analysis, no new phenotypic data were used to find candidate immune exposures; instead, reliance was placed on TCR beta sequences and their occurrence across donors. An earlier analysis of a few hundred of the donors applied high-throughput TCR beta sequencing to assess whether each TCR beta V gene segment acted as functional or pseudogenic. Donor age, sex, ethnicity and CMV serostatus were compiled together with the repertoire data. A later genetic analysis used genome-wide SNP genotypes for about three fifths of the 666 donors, treating that subset as a discovery cohort. All discovery cohort repertoires had been generated using a single sequencing platform. Class I and class II HLA loci were covered by the typing at four-digit resolution. The number of typed donors differed by locus: roughly 620-630 for A, B, C, DRB1 and DQB1; approximately 520 for DQA1; some 610 for DPA1; and about 450 for DPB1. Five DR-DQ haplotypes were treated as single units for association and clustering because of strong linkage in the cohort. Among a few hundred genotyped donors of the cohort, an average of approximately 250,000 unique TCR beta nucleotide sequences were sequenced per donor, around 20% of them non-productive. Overall study results and their limits: Because HLA typing was missing for some donors at each locus, association tests included only the typed subset. Linkage disequilibrium might explain the correlated functional status among segregating V segments, but an unknown experimental factor could not be excluded. A cluster of highly shared sequence variants was judged likely to be a technical artifact of the sequencing pipeline. Some IMGT-functional V segments, including TRBV6-2 and TRBV6-3, could not be told apart with the 87-base-pair reads, so those segments were excluded. Broadly in line with IMGT annotations, most TCR beta V segments showed up in productive rearrangements about 87% or about 30% of the time in an earlier analysis of approximately 640 of the donors. At a false discovery rate of 0.05, a later analysis linked 16,951 TCR beta sequences to specific HLA alleles. According to the authors, the approach could potentially be generalized to other disease states and immunological phenotypes. In this cohort, only TCR beta chains were sequenced, and detectable features were limited by the absence of alpha or paired-chain data. Strong co-occurrence of HLA alleles, especially DR and DQ, made assigning TCR associations to individual alleles difficult. A further reported finding was that TCR beta sequences accurately predicted the HLA-A and HLA-B alleles for most subjects in the first cohort. While some public TCRs were present in many individuals, most TCR sequences turned up only very rarely across donors. Because counts were too low, roughly 17 rarely observed V segments, including chromosome 9 orphons, were left out of the earlier analysis of 587 of the donors. In a later analysis, HLA-associated TCR beta chains were found to be more clonally expanded and to have lower generation probabilities than equally common non-associated chains. In a later analysis, TCR association rates were found to vary across HLA loci, with the most associated TCRs seen for DRB1 alleles and the fewest for HLA-C alleles. A later analysis reported that several top co-occurrence clusters appeared linked to parvovirus B19, influenza, CMV and Epstein-Barr virus. Cytomegalovirus status was reported to be diagnosed by the classifier with high specificity and sensitivity in both the original and validation cohorts. A later genetic analysis reported fewer N-insertions in productive TCRs among donors in an Asian-associated ancestry cluster than the approximately 670-donor mean. A later genetic analysis associated a missense DCLRE1C variant with V-gene and J-gene trimming of TCR beta chains, and an independent cohort replicated the association. Roughly uniform sequencing depth across donors was assumed in presence/absence analyses, although this assumption may not hold. According to a later analysis, most CMV-associated TCR beta chains appeared to be HLA-restricted, and the HLA associations seemed to be driven largely by CMV exposure. A few of the identified cytomegalovirus-associated TCR beta chains were confirmed in vitro to be specific for cytomegalovirus antigens. In the study, about 150 TCR beta chains were listed as associated with cytomegalovirus. CMV serostatus was the only immune exposure information available for the cohort.

The library was prepared using the immunoSEQ multiplex PCR assay. The multiplex PCR relied on a mix of 60 forward primers for TCR Vbeta segments and 13 reverse primers for TCR Jbeta segments. A multiplex PCR assay on genomic DNA amplified the CDR3 region of rearranged TCR beta genes. The amplified TCR beta libraries were sequenced on the Illumina HiSeq System as 87-base-pair reads. For the original study's pipeline: A later analysis tallied 75 million to 85 million unique TCR beta chains across the 610 or so repertoires, and some 12 million of those chains were shared by two or more donors. Raw reads were error-corrected and collapsed into unique sequences with a nearest-neighbor algorithm that merged closely related sequences to remove PCR and sequencing errors. CDR3 sequences were aligned to IMGT reference sequences to assign V, D and J gene segments. For a sequence to be retained, a match of at least six nucleotides was required to both a V gene segment and a J gene segment. Rearrangements were classified as productive when the CDR3 lacked stop codons and remained in frame with V and J, and all other rearrangements were classified as non-productive. CDR3 was defined by IMGT convention, running from the second conserved V-encoded cysteine to the conserved J-encoded phenylalanine. The earlier analysis of fewer than 750 of the donors excluded sequences that lacked an unambiguous match to a single V gene segment. In an earlier analysis of 500 to 750 of the donors, V segments were called functional above 56.7% productive rearrangements and were called segregating when the between-donor standard deviation exceeded 5%. To diagnose cytomegalovirus status from the catalog of TCR beta chain sequences, a statistical classification framework was built. In a later analysis, TCR nucleotide sequences were compared against IMGT/GENE-DB human TR gene sequences so that V and J genes could be assigned. In a later analysis, CDR3 sequences and most-parsimonious VDJ recombination scenarios were assigned using the TCRdist pipeline. In a later analysis, each TCR beta chain was defined by its CDR3 amino acid sequence together with its V-gene family, and reads lacking a unique V-gene family were excluded. In a later analysis, fewer than 650 highly shared, low-generation-probability nucleotide sequences were removed to address suspected cross-contamination and a sequencing artifact. A later analysis calculated a clonal expansion index for each public chain from normalized within-repertoire ranks of inferred template counts. In a later analysis, generation probabilities were computed with a VDJ recombination model fitted to out-of-frame rearrangements, and the resulting probabilities were checked against IGoR. A later analysis scored TCR-TCR, TCR-HLA and TCR-CMV co-occurrence with hypergeometric tests, applying a repertoire-size bias correction to TCR pairs. False discovery rates were estimated in a later analysis by permuting HLA or CMV assignments 20 times. In a later analysis, co-occurring TCRs were grouped using DBSCAN, and TCRdist sequence similarity was added for clustering within HLA-allele-positive subsets. Repertoires with fewer than 30,000 or more than 120,000 public chains, plus five repertoires with anomalous nucleotide sharing, were excluded from co-occurrence clustering. TCRdb retrieved this table from immuneACCESS and kept in-frame rearrangements only. Not all clones are present; in checked studies, unresolved V genes account for under half, and no reason is known for the remainder. V and J calls and clone size are copied from that table; D and trimming were computed from the DNA. The table for this sample lists roughly 120,000 clones; roughly three fifths of them were counted only once. Roughly 9% of the sample comes from the top ten.

Clipping removes 1 base from V and 6 bases from J, with 5 as the unmatched junction base count. The germline V gene supplies CDR1 SGHDN and CDR2 FVKESK. The CDR3 sequence holds 15 residues, the cysteine and phenylalanine included. The kept DNA is CDR3 alone, 45 bases in frame from the first base. The cohort comprised approximately 700 healthy bone marrow donors. All cohort members were sampled while nominally healthy, although unrecorded immune exposures were likely present. The donor was CMV seropositive and was included in the group of 289 seropositive cohort members. Every donor gave a peripheral blood sample, and the peripheral blood mononuclear cells from that sample were used for TCR beta sequencing. The Qiagen DNeasy Blood Extraction Kit was used to extract genomic DNA from the blood cell samples.

The rearrangement combines TRBV14 with TRBJ2-1; 8 central nucleotides agree with TRBD2. Sample: PBMCs. The receptor was isolated from a woman aged 40 to 50 in good health and CMV-seropositive. The CDR3 reads CASSQVPGGVNEQFF. The DNA is TGTGCCAGCAGCCAAGTCCCCGGGGGGGTCAATGAGCAGTTCTTC.